This TCR beta chain was retrieved from a study of regulatory T cells in long-lasting Graves disease. Study-wide results and caveats: Sampling was limited to peripheral blood rather than thyroid tissue.

Documented time point: newly diagnosed GD, antithyroid drugs for less than 3 months. Making the TCR library involved RNA that had been extracted from PBMCs. This CDR3 has 14 residues. CDR1 and CDR2 (germline): SEHNR, FQNEAQ (reference sequence). The V gene lost 3 bases and the J gene lost 6 bases, with 11 bases spanning the gap. The sample holds many counts of this clonotype. Its antigen remains unknown. Arm-PCR of CDR3 regions with iRepertoire HTBI primers generated TCR beta libraries. TCRdb processed the multiplex PCR reads anew with MiXCR; each CDR3 protein has one entry. The table has some 490,000 distinct CDR3 sequences, 12% seen once. This sample was shared with a second study, whose subject was T cells in Graves' hyperthyroidism and ophthalmopathy. That study reports: Diagnosis of hyperthyroidism was new in patients aged 18 to 65, and its duration was under 2 months. The study left out patients who had uncontrolled infection, other autoimmune disease, pregnancy or lactation.

Material: peripheral blood mononuclear cells (PBMCs), obtained at new diagnosis, from a patient treated with antithyroid drugs. V gene TRBV7-9 combines with J gene TRBJ1-4; the D gene is possibly TRBD1 (5 bases). This TCR was recovered from a young woman with Graves disease. CDR3 in DNA: TGTGCCAGCAGCTTTATGACAGACCATGAAAAACTGTTTTTT. It yields the protein CASSFMTDHEKLFF.